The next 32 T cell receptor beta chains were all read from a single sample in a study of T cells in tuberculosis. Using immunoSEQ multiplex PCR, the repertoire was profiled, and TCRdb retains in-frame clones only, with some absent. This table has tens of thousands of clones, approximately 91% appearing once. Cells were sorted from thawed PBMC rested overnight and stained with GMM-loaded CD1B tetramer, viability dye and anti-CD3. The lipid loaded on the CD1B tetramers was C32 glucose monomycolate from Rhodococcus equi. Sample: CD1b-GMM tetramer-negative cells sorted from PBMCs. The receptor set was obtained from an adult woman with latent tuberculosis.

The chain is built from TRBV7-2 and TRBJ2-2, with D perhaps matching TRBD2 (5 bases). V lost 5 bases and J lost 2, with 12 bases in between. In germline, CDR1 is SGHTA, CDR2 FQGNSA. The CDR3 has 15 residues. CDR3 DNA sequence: TGTGCCAGCAGCCCGGACTTCCTCAACACCGGGGAGCTGTTTTTT. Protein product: CASSPDFLNTGELFF.

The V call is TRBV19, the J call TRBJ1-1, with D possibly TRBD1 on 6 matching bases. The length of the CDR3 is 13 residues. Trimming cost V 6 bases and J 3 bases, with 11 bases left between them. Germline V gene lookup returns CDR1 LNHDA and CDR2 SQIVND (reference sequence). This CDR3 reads CASRASGDTEAFF. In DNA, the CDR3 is TGTGCCAGTAGGGCCTCAGGGGACACTGAAGCTTTCTTT.

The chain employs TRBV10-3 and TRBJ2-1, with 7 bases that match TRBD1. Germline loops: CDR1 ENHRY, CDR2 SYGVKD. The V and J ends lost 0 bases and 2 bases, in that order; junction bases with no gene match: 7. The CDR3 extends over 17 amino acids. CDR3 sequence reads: CAISESLGQAPYNEQFF. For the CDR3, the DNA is TGTGCCATCAGTGAGTCTCTAGGACAGGCCCCCTACAATGAGCAGTTCTTC.

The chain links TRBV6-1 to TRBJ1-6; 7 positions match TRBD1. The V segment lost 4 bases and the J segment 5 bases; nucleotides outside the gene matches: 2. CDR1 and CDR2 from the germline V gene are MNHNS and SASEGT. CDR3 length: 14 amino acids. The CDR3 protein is CASSGRGHNSPLHF. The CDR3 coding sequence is TGTGCCAGCAGTGGGAGGGGGCATAATTCACCCCTCCACTTT.

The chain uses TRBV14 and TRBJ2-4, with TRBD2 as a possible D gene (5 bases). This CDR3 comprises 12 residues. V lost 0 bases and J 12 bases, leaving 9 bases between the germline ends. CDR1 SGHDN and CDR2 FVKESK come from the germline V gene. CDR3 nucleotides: TGTGCCAGCAGCCAAGACCCCGGGGATCAGTACTTC. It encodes CASSQDPGDQYF.

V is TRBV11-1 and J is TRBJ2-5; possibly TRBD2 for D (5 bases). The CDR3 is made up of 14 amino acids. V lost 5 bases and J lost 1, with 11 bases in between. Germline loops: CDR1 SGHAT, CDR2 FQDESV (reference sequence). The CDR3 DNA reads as TGTGCCAGCAGCGACTACATGGGCCAAGAGACCCAGTACTTC. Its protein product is CASSDYMGQETQYF. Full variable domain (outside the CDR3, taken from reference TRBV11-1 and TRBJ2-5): EAEVAQSPRYKITEKSQAVAFWCDPISGHATLYWYRQILGQGPELLVQFQDESVVDDSQLPKDRFSAERLKGVDSTLKIQPAELGDSAMYLCASSDYMGQETQYFGPGTRLLVL.

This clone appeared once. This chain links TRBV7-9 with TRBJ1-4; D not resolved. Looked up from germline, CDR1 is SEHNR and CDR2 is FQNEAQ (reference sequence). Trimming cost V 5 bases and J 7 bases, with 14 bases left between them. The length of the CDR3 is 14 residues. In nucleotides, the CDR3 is TGTGCCAGCAGCCCCGGGGTACCTCCTGAAAAACTGTTTTTT. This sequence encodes CASSPGVPPEKLFF. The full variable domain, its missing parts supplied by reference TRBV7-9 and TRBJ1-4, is DTGVSQNPRHKITKRGQNVTFRCDPISEHNRLYWYRQTLGQGPEFLTYFQNEAQLEKSRLLSDRFSAERPKGSFSTLEIQRTEQGDSAMYLCASSPGVPPEKLFFGSGTQLSVL.

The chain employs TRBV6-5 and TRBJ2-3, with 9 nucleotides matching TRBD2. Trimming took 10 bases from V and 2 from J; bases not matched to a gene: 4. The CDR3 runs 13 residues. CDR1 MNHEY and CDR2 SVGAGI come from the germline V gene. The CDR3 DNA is TGTGCCACCTCTAGCGGGGCCACAGATACGCAGTATTTT. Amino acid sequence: CATSSGATDTQYF.

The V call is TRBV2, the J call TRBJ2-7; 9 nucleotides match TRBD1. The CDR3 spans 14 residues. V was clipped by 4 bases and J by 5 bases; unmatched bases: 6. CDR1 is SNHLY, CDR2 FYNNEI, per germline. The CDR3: CASSVGQGSNEQYF. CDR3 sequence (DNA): TGTGCCAGCAGTGTCGGACAGGGGAGCAACGAGCAGTACTTC.

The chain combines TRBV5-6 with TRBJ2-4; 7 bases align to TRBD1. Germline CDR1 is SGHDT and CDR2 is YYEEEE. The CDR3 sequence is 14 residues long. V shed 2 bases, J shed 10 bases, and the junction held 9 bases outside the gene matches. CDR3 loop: CASSLTPTGRIQYF. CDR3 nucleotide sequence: TGTGCCAGCAGCTTAACGCCGACAGGGAGAATTCAGTACTTC.

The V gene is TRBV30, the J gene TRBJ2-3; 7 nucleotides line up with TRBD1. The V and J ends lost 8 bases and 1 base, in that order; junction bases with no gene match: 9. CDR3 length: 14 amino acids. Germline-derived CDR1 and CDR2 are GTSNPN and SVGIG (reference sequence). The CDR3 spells CAGSGGRGTDTQYF. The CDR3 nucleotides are TGTGCCGGGTCAGGGGGAAGAGGCACAGATACGCAGTATTTT.

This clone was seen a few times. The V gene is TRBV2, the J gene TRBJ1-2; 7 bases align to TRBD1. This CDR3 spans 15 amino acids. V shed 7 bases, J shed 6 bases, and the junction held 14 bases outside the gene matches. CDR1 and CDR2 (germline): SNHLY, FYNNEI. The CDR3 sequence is CASIETGLFEDGYTF. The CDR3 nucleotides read TGTGCCAGCATCGAGACAGGGCTGTTTGAGGATGGCTACACCTTC.

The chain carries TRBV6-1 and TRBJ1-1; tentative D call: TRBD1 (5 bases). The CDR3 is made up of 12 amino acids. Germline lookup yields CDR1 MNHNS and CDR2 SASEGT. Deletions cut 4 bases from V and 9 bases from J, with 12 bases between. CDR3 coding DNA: TGTGCCAGCAGTGCGGCGGGGGAGAAAGCTTTCTTT. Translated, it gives CASSAAGEKAFF.

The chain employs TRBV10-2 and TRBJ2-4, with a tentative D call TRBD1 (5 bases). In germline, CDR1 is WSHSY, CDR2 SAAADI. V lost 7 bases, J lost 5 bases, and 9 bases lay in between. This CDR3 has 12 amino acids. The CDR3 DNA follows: TGCGCCAGCATCGGACAAGAAAACATTCAGTACTTC. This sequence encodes CASIGQENIQYF.

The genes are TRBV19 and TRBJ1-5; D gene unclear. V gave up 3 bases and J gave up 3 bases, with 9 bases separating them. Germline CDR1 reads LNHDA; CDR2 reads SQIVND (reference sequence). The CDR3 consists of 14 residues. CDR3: CASSMLTVNQPQHF. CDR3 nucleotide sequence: TGTGCCAGTAGTATGTTAACAGTCAATCAGCCCCAGCATTTT. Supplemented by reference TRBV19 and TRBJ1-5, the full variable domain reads DGGITQSPKYLFRKEGQNVTLSCEQNLNHDAMYWYRQDPGQGLRLIYYSQIVNDFQKGDIAEGYSVSREKKESFPLTVTSAQKNPTAFYLCASSMLTVNQPQHFGDGTRLSIL.

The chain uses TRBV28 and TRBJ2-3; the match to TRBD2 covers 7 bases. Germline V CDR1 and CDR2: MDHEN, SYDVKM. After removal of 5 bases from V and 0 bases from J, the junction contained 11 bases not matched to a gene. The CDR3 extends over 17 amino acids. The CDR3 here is CASSPWASGTSTDTQYF. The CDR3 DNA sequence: TGTGCCAGCAGTCCGTGGGCTAGCGGAACGAGCACAGATACGCAGTATTTT.

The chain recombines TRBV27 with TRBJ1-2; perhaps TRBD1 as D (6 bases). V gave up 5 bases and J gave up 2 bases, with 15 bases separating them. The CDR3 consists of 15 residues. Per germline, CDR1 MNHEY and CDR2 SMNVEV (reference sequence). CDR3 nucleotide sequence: TGTGCCAGCAGTACACAAATTCAGGGGAACTATGGCTACACCTTC. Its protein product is CASSTQIQGNYGYTF.

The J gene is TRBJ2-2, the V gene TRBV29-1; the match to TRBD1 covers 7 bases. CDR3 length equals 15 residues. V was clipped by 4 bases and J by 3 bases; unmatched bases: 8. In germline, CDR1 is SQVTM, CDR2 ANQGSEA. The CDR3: CSVAGQIVDTGELFF. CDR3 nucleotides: TGCAGCGTTGCGGGACAGATCGTGGACACCGGGGAGCTGTTTTTT.

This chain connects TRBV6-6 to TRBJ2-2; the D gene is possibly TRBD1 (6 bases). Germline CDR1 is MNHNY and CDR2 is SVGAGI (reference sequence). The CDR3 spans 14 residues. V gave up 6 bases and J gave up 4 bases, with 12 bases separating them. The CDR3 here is CASSHTGPTGELFF. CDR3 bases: TGTGCCAGCAGCCACACAGGGCCCACCGGGGAGCTGTTTTTT.

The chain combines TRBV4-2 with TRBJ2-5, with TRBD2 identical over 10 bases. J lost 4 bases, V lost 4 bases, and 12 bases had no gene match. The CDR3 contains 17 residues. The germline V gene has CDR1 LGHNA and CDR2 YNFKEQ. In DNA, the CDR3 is TGTGCCAGCAGCCTAGGGCAGCGGGGGGGCCTTGGAGAGACCCAGTACTTC. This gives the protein CASSLGQRGGLGETQYF.

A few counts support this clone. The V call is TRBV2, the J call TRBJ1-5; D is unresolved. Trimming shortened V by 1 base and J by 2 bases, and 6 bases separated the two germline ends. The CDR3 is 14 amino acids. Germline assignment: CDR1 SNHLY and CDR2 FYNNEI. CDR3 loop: CASSEGRGNQPQHF. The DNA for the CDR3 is TGTGCCAGCAGTGAAGGGAGGGGCAATCAGCCCCAGCATTTT.

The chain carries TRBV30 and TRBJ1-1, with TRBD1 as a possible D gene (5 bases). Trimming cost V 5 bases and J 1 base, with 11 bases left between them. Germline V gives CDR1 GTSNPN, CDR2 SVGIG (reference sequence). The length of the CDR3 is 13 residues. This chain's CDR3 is CAWSGLANTEAFF. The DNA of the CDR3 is TGTGCCTGGTCGGGACTGGCGAACACTGAAGCTTTCTTT.

Here the CDR3 DNA reads TGCGCCAGCAGACGGAGCGGGCAATACGAGCAGTACTTC. It codes for CASRRSGQYEQYF. The chain joins TRBV5-1 to TRBJ2-7; D is possibly TRBD2 (6 bases). Per the germline V gene, CDR1 is SGHRS and CDR2 is YFSETQ. Trimming took 5 bases from V and 4 from J, leaving 13 bases between them. There are 13 residues in the CDR3. Full variable domain (remainder filled in from reference TRBV5-1 and TRBJ2-7): KAGVTQTPRYLIKTRGQQVTLSCSPISGHRSVSWYQQTPGQGLQFLFEYFSETQRNKGNFPGRFSGRQFSNSRSEMNVSTLELGDSALYLCASRRSGQYEQYFGPGTRLTVT.

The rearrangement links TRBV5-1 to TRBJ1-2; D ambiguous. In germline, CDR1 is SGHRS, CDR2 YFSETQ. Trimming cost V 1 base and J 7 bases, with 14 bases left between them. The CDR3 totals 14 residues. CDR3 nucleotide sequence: TGCGCCAGCAGCTTGTATTACGAGGCACGTGGCTACACCTTC. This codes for CASSLYYEARGYTF.

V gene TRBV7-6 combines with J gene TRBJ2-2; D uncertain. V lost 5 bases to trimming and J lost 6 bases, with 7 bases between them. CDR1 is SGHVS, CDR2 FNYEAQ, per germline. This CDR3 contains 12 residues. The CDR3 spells CASSETAGELFF. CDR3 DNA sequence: TGTGCCAGCAGCGAAACGGCCGGGGAGCTGTTTTTT. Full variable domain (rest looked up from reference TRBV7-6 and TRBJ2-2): GAGVSQSPRYKVTKRGQDVALRCDPISGHVSLYWYRQALGQGPEFLTYFNYEAQQDKSGLPNDRFSAERPEGSISTLTIQRTEQRDSAMYRCASSETAGELFFGEGSRLTVL.

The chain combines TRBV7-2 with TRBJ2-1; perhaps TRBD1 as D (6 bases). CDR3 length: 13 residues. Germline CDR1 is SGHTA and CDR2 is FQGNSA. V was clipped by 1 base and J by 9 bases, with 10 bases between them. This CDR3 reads CASSLGVQGEQFF. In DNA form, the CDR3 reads TGTGCCAGCAGCTTAGGGGTACAGGGTGAGCAGTTCTTC.

Here the CDR3 DNA reads TGCGCCAGCAGCTCCACCACTAGTCCCTACAATGAGCAGTTCTTC. Translated, it gives CASSSTTSPYNEQFF. The V call is TRBV5-1, the J call TRBJ2-1, with D perhaps TRBD2 (5 bases). Germline lookup yields CDR1 SGHRS and CDR2 YFSETQ. The CDR3 spans 15 residues. V lost 3 bases and J 2 bases, leaving 12 bases between the germline ends.

The CDR3 is CASNTGEYSPLHF. CDR3 DNA sequence: TGTGCCAGTAACACCGGGGAGTATTCACCCCTCCACTTT. The rearrangement uses TRBV19 and TRBJ1-6; no firm D call. V dropped 7 bases and J dropped 8 bases, with 12 bases sitting between them. The CDR3 has 13 residues. The germline gives CDR1 LNHDA, CDR2 SQIVND (reference sequence).

This chain's CDR3 is CASKGQGFYEQYF. The CDR3 nucleotides read TGTGCCAGCAAAGGACAGGGGTTCTACGAGCAGTACTTC. The gene calls are TRBV6-5 and TRBJ2-7; 9 nucleotides match TRBD1. CDR1 is MNHEY and CDR2 is SVGAGI in the germline V gene. This CDR3 has 13 amino acids. The junction had 4 bases not matched to a gene; V was cut back by 7 bases and J by 3 bases.

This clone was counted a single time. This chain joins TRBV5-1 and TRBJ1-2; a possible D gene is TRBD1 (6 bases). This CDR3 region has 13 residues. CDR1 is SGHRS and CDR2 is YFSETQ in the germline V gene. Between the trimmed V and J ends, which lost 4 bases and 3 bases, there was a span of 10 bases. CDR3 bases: TGCGCCAGCAGCCGAGGGGGGGACTATGGCTACACCTTC. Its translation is CASSRGGDYGYTF.

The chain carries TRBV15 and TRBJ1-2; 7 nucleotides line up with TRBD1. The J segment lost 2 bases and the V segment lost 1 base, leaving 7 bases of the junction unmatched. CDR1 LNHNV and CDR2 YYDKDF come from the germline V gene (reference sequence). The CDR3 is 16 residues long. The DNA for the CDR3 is TGTGCCACCAGCAGAGCCCGGGACAGTCTCAACTATGGCTACACCTTC. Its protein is CATSRARDSLNYGYTF.

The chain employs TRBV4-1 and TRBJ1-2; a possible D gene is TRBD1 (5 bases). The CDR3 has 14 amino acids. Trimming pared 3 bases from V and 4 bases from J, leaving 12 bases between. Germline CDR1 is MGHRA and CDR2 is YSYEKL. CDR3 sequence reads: CASSQGGNTYGYTF. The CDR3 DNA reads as TGCGCCAGCAGCCAGGGGGGGAACACCTATGGCTACACCTTC.